This T cell receptor beta chain comes out of a study of T cell changes during pregnancy in multiple sclerosis. Sequencing was performed with immunoSEQ multiplex PCR; in TCRdb, only in-frame clones are kept and a portion is missing. The table includes approximately 100,000 clones, about 90% detected once. The CDR3 is 15 residues long. V shed 1 base, J shed 7 bases, and the junction held 6 bases outside the gene matches. Germline lookup yields CDR1 SSHAT and CDR2 FNYEAQ (reference sequence). The receptor was derived from a female donor with multiple sclerosis, enrolled in a pregnancy study. This sample comprised peripheral blood, obtained after pregnancy. The genes are TRBV7-7 and TRBJ2-3; TRBD2 aligns across 9 bases. The CDR3 DNA follows: TGTGCCAGCAGCTTAGGGCTAGCGGGGACGCATACGCAGTATTTT. This encodes CASSLGLAGTHTQYF.